What follows are 20 T cell receptor beta chains derived from one specimen sequenced in a study of blood T cells in healthy people across ages. A sample-barcoded 5' primer and a J-beta primer mix were used in a second PCR of roughly 7 to 11 cycles. TCRdb analysed the 5' RACE reads with MiXCR anew, one entry per CDR3 protein. The profile covers hundreds of thousands of distinct CDR3 sequences, with 20% to 25% appearing a single time and 9.4% taken by the ten largest. The sample also formed part of further work on T cells of mothers and their children.

The source material was blood. The receptor source for this set is a boy aged 5-17 years in good health.

This rearrangement joins TRBV11-2 to TRBJ2-5; D might be TRBD2 (5 bases). V lost 4 bases to trimming and J lost 1 base, with 10 bases between them. Germline CDR1 is SGHAT and CDR2 is FQNNGV. The CDR3 is 14 amino acids. The CDR3 nucleotides read TGTGCCAGCAGCTCCTGGACTTCCCAAGAGACCCAGTACTTC. Translation: CASSSWTSQETQYF.

This clonotype has a count of ten or more. The CDR3 sequence: CASSHEAGGKDTQYF. In nucleotides, the CDR3 is TGTGCCAGCAGCCACGAAGCGGGGGGGAAAGATACGCAGTATTTT. The rearrangement links TRBV4-2 to TRBJ2-3, with 10 positions matching TRBD2. This CDR3 comprises 15 residues. Germline V CDR1 and CDR2: LGHNA, YNFKEQ. V shed 3 bases, J shed 5 bases, and the junction held 5 bases outside the gene matches.

V usage is TRBV4-3 and J usage is TRBJ2-5; D ambiguous. TRBJ2-7 explains the end of the DNA better; the J call may be wrong. The V gene's germline CDR1 is LGHNA and CDR2 YSLEER. CDR3 size: 14 residues. CDR3 sequence: CASSQGRGSSEQYF. CDR3 nucleotides: TGCGCCAGCAGCCAAGGGAGAGGTTCTTCCGAGCAGTACTTC.

This clonotype was found a few times. This chain joins TRBV2 and TRBJ2-1, with a weak D call TRBD2 (6 bases). CDR3 length: 14 residues. V dropped 6 bases and J dropped 8 bases, with 17 bases sitting between them. Germline assignment: CDR1 SNHLY and CDR2 FYNNEI. For the CDR3, the DNA is TGTGCCAGCAGGGGGGGACTCGGTACAGATGAGCAGTTCTTC. Translation gives CASRGGLGTDEQFF.

This clonotype was counted a few times. The V and J genes are TRBV4-2 and TRBJ1-1; no definite D call. V was cut by 1 base and J by 8 bases, with 8 bases left in between. The CDR3 has 12 residues. CDR1 and CDR2 (germline): LGHNA, YNFKEQ. The CDR3 nucleotides are TGTGCCAGCAGCCAAGGGACGCCAGAAGCTTTCTTT. Translating gives CASSQGTPEAFF.

The V call is TRBV27, the J call TRBJ2-5, with D perhaps TRBD2 (5 bases). Gene TRBJ2-7 matches the end of the DNA better, so the J call may be wrong. Per the germline V gene, CDR1 is MNHEY and CDR2 is SMNVEV (reference sequence). The CDR3 has 15 residues. The CDR3 DNA reads TGTGCCAGCAGTTCCACCGGGGTAGACACCTACGAGCAGTACTTC. Its translation: CASSSTGVDTYEQYF.

The chain couples TRBV6-2 or TRBV6-3 to TRBJ2-3, with a possible D match to TRBD2 (5 bases). The CDR3 is 15 amino acids. V was pared by 5 bases and J by 4 bases, with 16 bases between. From germline, CDR1 is MNHEY and CDR2 SVGEGT. CDR3 protein: CASSKSGSESDTQYF. The CDR3 DNA reads TGTGCCAGCAGTAAGAGTGGGAGCGAGTCAGATACGCAGTATTTT.

This clonotype turned up a few times. The chain combines TRBV12-3 or TRBV12-4 with TRBJ2-3; D is perhaps TRBD2 (5 bases). The CDR3 runs 15 residues. V lost 2 bases, J lost 1 base, and 10 bases lay in between. This CDR3 is CASSLMLRGTDTQYF. In DNA form, the CDR3 reads TGTGCCAGCAGTTTAATGTTGCGGGGCACAGATACGCAGTATTTT.

V usage is TRBV27 and J usage is TRBJ2-5; D may be TRBD1 or TRBD2 (5 bases each). The J call is doubtful: the DNA matches TRBJ2-7 better. The CDR3 runs 16 residues. Germline assignment: CDR1 MNHEY and CDR2 SMNVEV (reference sequence). CDR3 sequence reads: CASSLAFLGVSYEQYF. The CDR3, as DNA: TGTGCCAGCAGTCTCGCATTTCTGGGGGTCTCCTACGAGCAGTACTTC.

This sequence joins TRBV29-1 and TRBJ2-3, with D unclear. The ends were cut back, 1 base at V and 2 bases at J, with 10 bases in the middle. Germline CDR1 and CDR2: SQVTM and ANQGSEA. CDR3 length: 14 residues. CDR3 region: CSVEGLPYTDTQYF. The CDR3, as DNA: TGCAGCGTTGAAGGCCTCCCGTACACAGATACGCAGTATTTT.

This chain's CDR3 is CASSSWTSLDEQYF. CDR3 sequence (DNA): TGTGCCAGCAGTTCGTGGACTAGCTTGGACGAGCAGTACTTC. The rearrangement uses TRBV12-3 or TRBV12-4 and TRBJ2-7, with 8 bases that match TRBD2. The J segment lost 5 bases and the V segment lost 4 bases, leaving 7 bases of the junction unmatched. CDR3 length: 14 amino acids.

This clonotype was counted only a few times. The rearrangement joins TRBV11-1 to TRBJ2-1, with 9 positions matching TRBD2. This CDR3 is built from 16 residues. The germline gives CDR1 SGHAT, CDR2 FQDESV (reference sequence). Unmatched junction bases numbered 11, after V lost 5 bases and J lost 6 bases. The CDR3 region is CASSPPGAGGRNEQFF. CDR3 nucleotides: TGTGCCAGCAGCCCTCCAGGAGCGGGAGGTCGCAATGAGCAGTTCTTC.

This clonotype has just a few counts. The chain couples TRBV7-9 to TRBJ2-1, with D unresolved. V was clipped by 5 bases and J by 8 bases, with 16 bases between them. The germline V gene encodes CDR1 SEHNR and CDR2 FQNEAQ (reference sequence). This CDR3 contains 14 residues. DNA for the CDR3: TGTGCCAGCAGCCGCGCGGCCAACGGAGATGAGCAGTTCTTC. Protein sequence: CASSRAANGDEQFF.

V and J are TRBV20-1 and TRBJ2-7; D is unresolved. The germline gives CDR1 DFQATT, CDR2 SNEGSKA (reference sequence). This CDR3 is built from 13 residues. Trimming left V 6 bases short and J 2 bases short, with 14 bases between. As DNA, the CDR3 is TGCAGTGCAGTGGGATTTGAGACCTACGAGCAGTACTTC. It is translated as CSAVGFETYEQYF.

A note on this clonotype: The DNA is omitted, as the CDR3 cannot be located on it reliably, and the CDR3 follows TCRdb's listing. V usage is TRBV28 and J usage is TRBJ1-2; TRBD1 is the table's D call and was not checked against the DNA. The CDR3 contains 12 residues when both ends are counted. Germline CDR1 is MDHEN and CDR2 is SYDVKM. CDR3 sequence: CASSLPVGLGTF.

The V call is TRBV5-1, the J call TRBJ2-2; no reliable D call. Trimming shortened V by 0 bases and J by 4 bases, and 7 bases separated the two germline ends. Germline V gives CDR1 SGHRS, CDR2 YFSETQ. The CDR3 sequence is 14 residues long. The CDR3 nucleotides are TGCGCCAGCAGCTTGGCACTCTCCACCGGGGAGCTGTTTTTT. Translated: CASSLALSTGELFF.

V usage is TRBV6-5 and J usage is TRBJ2-1; maybe TRBD1 (6 bases). V lost 5 bases and J 15 bases, leaving 23 bases between the germline ends. CDR3 length: 14 amino acids. Germline V gives CDR1 MNHEY, CDR2 SVGAGI. The CDR3 protein is CASSEHLENRVLFF. The CDR3 DNA reads TGTGCCAGCAGTGAACACCTAGAGAACAGGGTACTGTTCTTC.

V gene TRBV20-1 combines with J gene TRBJ1-2, with no clear D. From germline, CDR1 is DFQATT and CDR2 SNEGSKA (reference sequence). The CDR3 loop spans 11 amino acids. Trimming pared 5 bases from V and 5 bases from J, leaving 9 bases between. The CDR3 is CSAGGSYGYTF. The DNA for the CDR3 is TGCAGTGCTGGAGGGTCTTATGGCTACACCTTC.

In its sample, this clonotype was seen a few times. The rearrangement links TRBV4-1 to TRBJ2-1; 9 bases map to TRBD2. With V trimmed by 1 base and J by 10 bases, 8 bases remained unmatched. The CDR3 totals 15 residues. Germline V CDR1 and CDR2: MGHRA, YSYEKL. CDR3 DNA sequence: TGCGCCAGCAGCCAAGGACTAGCGGCTTACACGGAGCAGTTCTTC. Protein: CASSQGLAAYTEQFF.

Only a few counts were recorded for this clonotype. The V call is TRBV11-3, the J call TRBJ1-1; 7 nucleotides match TRBD1. The germline gives CDR1 SGHNT, CDR2 YENEEA. This CDR3 is built from 15 residues. V trimming: 3 bases; J trimming: 3 bases; junction bases outside the gene matches: 7. The CDR3 DNA sequence: TGTGCCAGCAGCTTCAGCGACAGGGAGTACACTGAAGCTTTCTTT. Translation gives CASSFSDREYTEAFF.